Sequencing of this T cell receptor beta chain was carried out in a study of blood T cell repertoires in COVID-19. For the study at large: From the United States, Italy and Spain came samples of acute and convalescent COVID-19. T cells, B-cell-depleted T cells, or PBMCs provided the cDNA or gDNA that served as material.

Participants, roughly 18 to 90 years old, spanned 24 US areas. Recovery among Cohort 3 donors was established by two negative PCRs, clearance, or symptom resolution. Produced via immunoSEQ multiplex PCR; TCRdb's table is partial and in-frame only. The top ten hold about 7% of the sample, which has roughly 220,000 clones, 65% to 85% seen once. The ends lost 0 bases at V and 3 bases at J; junction bases unmatched: 1. This CDR3 has 15 amino acids. Germline lookup yields CDR1 SGHTA and CDR2 FQGNSA. Input material: PBMCs or T cells enriched from blood (not recorded which). This TCR was recovered from a middle-aged woman who had recovered from COVID-19. The J gene is TRBJ1-3, the V gene TRBV7-2, with 8 nucleotides matching TRBD1. CDR3 coding DNA: TGTGCCAGCAGCTTAGCGGGGACAGGTGGAAACACCATATATTTT. It codes for CASSLAGTGGNTIYF.